These 17 T cell receptor beta chains were sequenced from one sample in a study of blood T cell repertoires in COVID-19. The table came from immunoSEQ multiplex PCR; TCRdb's copy has only in-frame clones and leaves some out. The sample yields roughly 440,000 clones, about nine tenths seen once. Sequencing used peripheral blood. The receptors here all came from a woman aged 45-65 years with COVID-19, enrolled during active disease.

The chain couples TRBV6-4 to TRBJ2-1, with 9 bases aligning to TRBD1. The CDR3 is 16 amino acids. V was clipped by 3 bases and J by 5 bases; unmatched bases: 8. CDR1 and CDR2 (germline): MRHNA, SNTAGT. The CDR3 protein is CASSESPGQGDNEQFF. For the CDR3, the DNA is TGTGCCAGCAGTGAATCTCCGGGACAGGGAGACAATGAGCAGTTCTTC.

This clone was seen only once. The genes are TRBV27 and TRBJ1-1; 8 nucleotides agree with TRBD1. The CDR3 runs to 14 residues. Trimming cost V 6 bases and J 5 bases; bases outside gene matches: 8. The germline V gene encodes CDR1 MNHEY and CDR2 SMNVEV (reference sequence). This CDR3 is CASRSGGVGTEAFF. Written as DNA, the CDR3 is TGTGCCAGCAGGTCAGGGGGCGTCGGGACTGAAGCTTTCTTT.

The chain employs TRBV28 and TRBJ1-1; D is possibly TRBD1 (6 bases). CDR1 and CDR2 from the germline V gene are MDHEN and SYDVKM. This CDR3 is 15 amino acids long. Trimming cost V 4 bases and J 1 base, with 13 bases left between them. The CDR3 here is CASSSLGTQNTEAFF. The CDR3 region has the DNA TGTGCCAGCAGTTCCCTGGGGACACAGAACACTGAAGCTTTCTTT.

The chain employs TRBV4-1 and TRBJ1-3; 7 bases line up with TRBD1. There are 16 residues in the CDR3. CDR1 is MGHRA, CDR2 YSYEKL, per germline. Unmatched junction bases numbered 6, after V lost 1 base and J lost 3 bases. The CDR3 nucleotides read TGCGCCAGCAGCCAAGTCGAGGGGGCGGGTGGAAACACCATATATTTT. Its translation: CASSQVEGAGGNTIYF.

This rearrangement joins TRBV3-1 (or the pseudogene TRBV3-2) to TRBJ2-1; tentatively, D is TRBD2 (6 bases). This CDR3 has 14 amino acids. The V and J ends lost 1 base and 9 bases respectively, with 13 bases between them. CDR1 is LGHDT, CDR2 YNNKEL, per germline (reference sequence). The chain's CDR3 is CASSQAPGGTEQFF. CDR3 coding DNA: TGTGCCAGCAGCCAAGCTCCCGGGGGAACTGAGCAGTTCTTC.

The genes are TRBV11-2 and TRBJ2-2; D remains unclear. The CDR3 has 11 amino acids. V lost 5 bases and J lost 6, with 4 bases in between. The germline gives CDR1 SGHAT, CDR2 FQNNGV. The CDR3 region has the DNA TGTGCCAGCAGCAGCGCCGGGGAGCTGTTTTTT. Protein sequence: CASSSAGELFF. Based on the CDR3 plus reference TRBV11-2 and TRBJ2-2, the full variable domain is EAGVAQSPRYKIIEKRQSVAFWCNPISGHATLYWYQQILGQGPKLLIQFQNNGVVDDSQLPKDRFSAERLKGVDSTLKIQPAKLEDSAVYLCASSSAGELFFGEGSRLTVL.

This chain uses TRBV29-1 with TRBJ2-1; 10 nucleotides match TRBD1. V dropped 6 bases and J dropped 4; count of bases not matched to a gene: 6. Germline CDR1 is SQVTM and CDR2 is ANQGSEA. The CDR3 spans 14 residues. The CDR3 DNA reads as TGCAGCGTACCGGGACAGGGGTGGTACAATGAGCAGTTCTTC. Translating it yields CSVPGQGWYNEQFF.

V usage is TRBV7-6 and J usage is TRBJ2-7; maybe TRBD1 (6 bases). This CDR3 spans 15 amino acids. The germline V gene encodes CDR1 SGHVS and CDR2 FNYEAQ. Between the trimmed V and J ends, which lost 5 bases and 2 bases, there was a span of 16 bases. Written as DNA, the CDR3 is TGTGCCAGCAGCCCCCGACAGGATTATGCCTACGAGCAGTACTTC. Translated, it gives CASSPRQDYAYEQYF. Drawing the rest from reference TRBV7-6 and TRBJ2-7, the complete variable domain is GAGVSQSPRYKVTKRGQDVALRCDPISGHVSLYWYRQALGQGPEFLTYFNYEAQQDKSGLPNDRFSAERPEGSISTLTIQRTEQRDSAMYRCASSPRQDYAYEQYFGPGTRLTVT.

The chain joins TRBV9 to TRBJ2-2; 10 nucleotides align to TRBD1. The CDR3 sequence is 17 residues long. Germline assignment: CDR1 SGDLS and CDR2 YYNGEE. V lost 4 bases and J lost 6; bases outside the gene matches: 12. The CDR3 region is CASSFRQGAMSPGELFF. CDR3 in DNA: TGTGCCAGCAGCTTTCGACAGGGGGCTATGAGCCCCGGGGAGCTGTTTTTT. Complete variable domain (other parts from reference TRBV9 and TRBJ2-2): DSGVTQTPKHLITATGQRVTLRCSPRSGDLSVYWYQQSLDQGLQFLIQYYNGEERAKGNILERFSAQQFPDLHSELNLSSLELGDSALYFCASSFRQGAMSPGELFFGEGSRLTVL.

V and J are TRBV15 and TRBJ1-3, with D uncertain. CDR3 length: 13 residues. Germline loops: CDR1 LNHNV, CDR2 YYDKDF (reference sequence). Trimming pared 0 bases from V and 4 bases from J, leaving 4 bases between. The CDR3 bases are TGTGCCACCAGCAGAGACCTAGGAAACACCATATATTTT. This encodes CATSRDLGNTIYF.

The V call is TRBV9, the J call TRBJ1-1; 9 positions agree with TRBD1. The ends lost 0 bases at V and 7 bases at J; junction bases unmatched: 4. The CDR3 runs to 14 residues. Germline assignment: CDR1 SGDLS and CDR2 YYNGEE. The CDR3 coding sequence is TGTGCCAGCAGCGTAGGGGGGACAGGGCGTGAAGCTTTCTTT. Its protein product is CASSVGGTGREAFF.

The V and J genes are TRBV11-2 and TRBJ1-2; 7 bases are shared with TRBD1. In germline, CDR1 is SGHAT, CDR2 FQNNGV. V gave up 0 bases and J gave up 4 bases; unmatched junction bases: 5. The CDR3 has 15 amino acids. The CDR3 DNA sequence: TGTGCCAGCAGCTTAGACCCGACAGGGACCTATGGCTACACCTTC. Its protein is CASSLDPTGTYGYTF.

In its sample, this clone was seen once. The V call is TRBV5-6, the J call TRBJ1-6; perhaps TRBD1 as D (6 bases). The germline V and J ends were trimmed by 0 bases and 8 bases, with 12 bases remaining between them. The CDR3 is made up of 15 amino acids. CDR1 is SGHDT and CDR2 is YYEEEE in the germline V gene. CDR3 sequence (DNA): TGTGCCAGCAGCTTGGGCCCGGACAGAGATTCACCCCTCCACTTT. This gives the protein CASSLGPDRDSPLHF.

The chain employs TRBV9 and TRBJ2-7; no definite D call. This CDR3 comprises 14 residues. Germline CDR1 is SGDLS and CDR2 is YYNGEE. Trimming pared 4 bases from V and 2 bases from J, leaving 13 bases between. The CDR3 nucleotides are TGTGCCAGCAGCCTCGGCCAGACTCCCTACGAGCAGTACTTC. Translated, it gives CASSLGQTPYEQYF.

The genes are TRBV5-4 and TRBJ2-2, with 7 bases matching TRBD2. CDR3 length: 14 residues. Per the germline V gene, CDR1 is SGHNT and CDR2 is YYREEE (reference sequence). V shed 2 bases and J 7 bases; nucleotides not matched to a gene: 5. The CDR3 sequence: CASSLGGGGGELFF. The CDR3 DNA is TGTGCCAGCAGCTTAGGCGGGGGAGGCGGGGAGCTGTTTTTT.

The rearrangement links TRBV24-1 to TRBJ2-7; D perhaps matches TRBD1 (5 bases). The CDR3 is 12 residues long. Germline CDR1 is KGHDR and CDR2 is SFDVKD. With 6 bases removed from V and 1 base from J, the gap between germline ends came to 6 bases. CDR3 in amino acids: CATSQGSYEQYF. CDR3 sequence (DNA): TGTGCCACCAGTCAGGGTTCCTACGAGCAGTACTTC.

The chain uses TRBV19 and TRBJ1-1; tentatively, D is TRBD1 (5 bases). The CDR3 covers 14 residues. The V end was cut by 6 bases, the J end by 10 bases, with 21 bases between. Germline loops: CDR1 LNHDA, CDR2 SQIVND (reference sequence). Written as DNA, the CDR3 is TGTGCCAGTAGCCCAGGCGGGGGGATCCTGGGAGCTTTCTTT. Protein product: CASSPGGGILGAFF.